These 2 T cell receptor beta chains originate from one sample sequenced in a study of blood T cell repertoires in COVID-19. The assay was immunoSEQ multiplex PCR, and TCRdb's table has in-frame clones only and misses some. The top ten hold about 3% of the sample, which has about 370,000 clones, more than 70% seen once. The sample consisted of peripheral blood. These receptors were obtained from a woman younger than 45 with COVID-19, enrolled during active disease.

The chain has TRBV28 and TRBJ2-7, with no clear D. The CDR3 loop spans 11 amino acids. Trimming cost V 5 bases and J 3 bases, with 5 bases left between them. Germline loops: CDR1 MDHEN, CDR2 SYDVKM. The CDR3 bases are TGTGCCAGCAGTCTCTTCTACGAGCAGTACTTC. It translates to CASSLFYEQYF.

The V call is TRBV21-1, the J call TRBJ1-2; the DNA was not compared with TRBD1, the D call given in the table. TRBV21-1 is reported as a pseudogene. The CDR3 covers 16 residues. CDR3 coding DNA: TGTGCCAGCAGTCAAACGGCACAGGGGGATAACTATGGCTACACCTTC. It encodes CASSQTAQGDNYGYTF.